One sample yielded the 7 T cell receptor beta chains listed below, sequenced in a study of T cell repertoires in cytomegalovirus infection. These TCRs are of unknown antigen specificity. MiXCR, applied by TCRdb to the reads, yields one record per CDR3 protein. Here the sample spans roughly 500,000 distinct CDR3 sequences, 33% being singletons. This material consisted of cultured PBMCs, taken from culture after CMV antigen stimulation. These receptors originate from a human donor in good health (CMV status not recorded). Some clones in this sample may be carry-over from other donors' samples.

This clonotype was seen a few times. The chain combines TRBV28 with TRBJ2-6, with D perhaps matching TRBD1 (6 bases). Between the trimmed V and J ends, which lost 5 bases and 0 bases, there was a span of 23 bases. Germline loops: CDR1 MDHEN, CDR2 SYDVKM. The CDR3 runs 20 residues. CDR3 coding DNA: TGTGCCAGCAGTAATTTATCAGGACAGTTGAGGGGCTCTGGGGCCAACGTCCTGACTTTC. Amino acid sequence: CASSNLSGQLRGSGANVLTF.

This clonotype has a handful of counts. This chain links TRBV7-2 with TRBJ1-5, with unresolved D. Germline CDR1 reads SGHTA; CDR2 reads FQGNSA. The CDR3 is 16 residues long. The V gene lost 2 bases and the J gene lost 1 base, with 12 bases spanning the gap. The CDR3 DNA reads as TGTGCCAGCAGCTTAAATGGCAGGCTCAGCAATCAGCCCCAGCATTTT. This gives the protein CASSLNGRLSNQPQHF.

This clonotype was recorded a few times. The rearrangement links TRBV6-5 to TRBJ2-2; TRBD1 or TRBD2 may be the D gene (5 bases each). Germline CDR1 and CDR2: MNHEY and SVGAGI. The V gene lost 5 bases and the J gene lost 1 base, with 11 bases spanning the gap. CDR3 length: 15 residues. In DNA, the CDR3 is TGTGCCAGCAGTACCCGGGACCGGAACACCGGGGAGCTGTTTTTT. Translation gives CASSTRDRNTGELFF.

This clonotype has only a few counts. This chain links TRBV27 with TRBJ1-6; no reliable D call. The V end lost 5 bases, the J end lost 0 bases, and 2 bases lay between the germline ends. This CDR3 comprises 13 residues. CDR1 and CDR2 from the germline V gene are MNHEY and SMNVEV (reference sequence). The CDR3 DNA reads TGTGCCAGCAGTAACTCCTATAATTCACCCCTCCACTTT. Residues: CASSNSYNSPLHF.

V gene TRBV7-2 combines with J gene TRBJ2-3; 10 positions match TRBD2. The junction had 5 bases not matched to a gene; V was cut back by 2 bases and J by 3 bases. This CDR3 has 16 amino acids. Looked up from germline, CDR1 is SGHTA and CDR2 is FQGNSA. The CDR3 protein is CASSLIAGGWTDTQYF. CDR3 bases: TGTGCCAGCAGCTTAATAGCGGGAGGCTGGACAGATACGCAGTATTTT.

A few counts support this clonotype. The gene calls are TRBV7-6 and TRBJ2-7; D is ambiguous. In germline, CDR1 is SGHVS, CDR2 FNYEAQ. Between the trimmed V and J ends, which lost 2 bases and 0 bases, there was a span of 8 bases. This CDR3 is 14 amino acids long. The CDR3 DNA is TGTGCCAGCAGCTTACGGACGGCCTCCTACGAGCAGTACTTC. Translation: CASSLRTASYEQYF. Full variable domain (rest looked up from reference TRBV7-6 and TRBJ2-7): GAGVSQSPRYKVTKRGQDVALRCDPISGHVSLYWYRQALGQGPEFLTYFNYEAQQDKSGLPNDRFSAERPEGSISTLTIQRTEQRDSAMYRCASSLRTASYEQYFGPGTRLTVT.

The rearrangement links TRBV12-3 or TRBV12-4 to TRBJ1-2; D is perhaps TRBD1 (6 bases). V was shortened by 2 bases and J by 8 bases, with 21 bases between the two germline ends. The CDR3 is 16 residues long. The DNA for the CDR3 is TGTGCCAGCAGTTTAACGGGGGCAATGTTAACTTTGGGCTACACCTTC. This sequence encodes CASSLTGAMLTLGYTF.